The 8 T cell receptor beta chains below were found in one sample sequenced in a study of OX40 agonist ivuxolimab in advanced cancers. Method: immunoSEQ multiplex PCR; TCRdb's copy keeps in-frame clones and lacks some. This repertoire shows around 95,000 clones, approximately 90% found once; its top ten account for approximately 0.54%. The specimen was CD4+ or CD8+ T cells sorted from blood, collected in a trial of the OX40 agonist ivuxolimab. These receptor sequences come from an adult with an advanced solid tumor such as melanoma, head and neck, liver or kidney cancer.

This chain joins TRBV11-3 and TRBJ1-3; D gene unclear. V was shortened by 7 bases and J by 0 bases, with 16 bases between the two germline ends. There are 16 residues in the CDR3. Looked up from germline, CDR1 is SGHNT and CDR2 is YENEEA. The CDR3 sequence is CASTNRESYSGNTIYF. DNA of the CDR3: TGTGCCAGCACCAATAGGGAATCGTACTCTGGAAACACCATATATTTT.

This clone was picked up one time. The rearrangement links TRBV5-1 to TRBJ1-5; D is perhaps TRBD1 (5 bases). Germline lookup yields CDR1 SGHRS and CDR2 YFSETQ. The CDR3 is 14 residues long. V lost 4 bases and J 3 bases, leaving 11 bases between the germline ends. The CDR3 DNA is TGCGCCAGCAGCCCGGGGGTTTCCAATCAGCCCCAGCATTTT. Encoded protein: CASSPGVSNQPQHF.

This clone is a singleton in its sample. The chain employs TRBV2 and TRBJ2-5; 9 bases are a match to TRBD1. Germline V lookup: CDR1 SNHLY, CDR2 FYNNEI. CDR3 length equals 13 residues. Trimming took 6 bases from V and 5 from J; bases not matched to a gene: 4. CDR3 sequence (DNA): TGTGCCAGCAGGGGACAGGGTGGCGAGACCCAGTACTTC. Its protein is CASRGQGGETQYF.

The chain is built from TRBV7-2 and TRBJ2-7; D unclear. Germline V gives CDR1 SGHTA, CDR2 FQGNSA. There are 12 residues in the CDR3. V was cut by 5 bases and J by 4 bases, with 9 bases left in between. The CDR3 reads CASSLTHYEQYF. The CDR3 DNA is TGTGCCAGCAGCCTGACTCATTACGAGCAGTACTTC.

The rearrangement joins TRBV6-1 to TRBJ2-3; unclear D gene. The CDR3 has 15 amino acids. Germline V gives CDR1 MNHNS, CDR2 SASEGT. The germline V and J ends were trimmed by 6 bases and 0 bases, with 13 bases remaining between them. The CDR3 DNA sequence: TGTGCCAGCAGGGCACAGATATCTAGCACAGATACGCAGTATTTT. It specifies CASRAQISSTDTQYF.

The chain combines TRBV30 with TRBJ1-4; D gene uncertain. The CDR3 has 14 amino acids. CDR1 GTSNPN and CDR2 SVGIG come from the germline V gene (reference sequence). The V gene lost 8 bases and the J gene lost 2 bases, with 15 bases spanning the gap. The CDR3 coding sequence is TGTGCCCTTGGTCTCCATCTGACTAATGAAAAACTGTTTTTT. Residues: CALGLHLTNEKLFF.

This rearrangement joins TRBV5-4 to TRBJ1-1, with TRBD1 matching 7 bases. CDR3 length: 14 amino acids. Germline CDR1 is SGHNT and CDR2 is YYREEE (reference sequence). J gave up 2 bases and V 1 base, and 2 bases lay outside the gene matches. CDR3 sequence (DNA): TGTGCCAGCAGCTTGACAGGGGCTAACACTGAAGCTTTCTTT. Encoded protein: CASSLTGANTEAFF. Using reference TRBV5-4 and TRBJ1-1 for the parts outside the CDR3, the full variable domain is ETGVTQSPTHLIKTRGQQVTLRCSSQSGHNTVSWYQQALGQGPQFIFQYYREEENGRGNFPPRFSGLQFPNYSSELNVNALELDDSALYLCASSLTGANTEAFFGQGTRLTVV.

The gene calls are TRBV5-4 and TRBJ2-7, with 7 bases lining up with TRBD2. V gave up 1 base and J gave up 3 bases; unmatched junction bases: 1. Germline CDR1 is SGHNT and CDR2 is YYREEE (reference sequence). CDR3 length: 13 amino acids. CDR3 DNA sequence: TGTGCCAGCAGCTTGCCTAGCGGCTACGAGCAGTACTTC. This translates into CASSLPSGYEQYF.